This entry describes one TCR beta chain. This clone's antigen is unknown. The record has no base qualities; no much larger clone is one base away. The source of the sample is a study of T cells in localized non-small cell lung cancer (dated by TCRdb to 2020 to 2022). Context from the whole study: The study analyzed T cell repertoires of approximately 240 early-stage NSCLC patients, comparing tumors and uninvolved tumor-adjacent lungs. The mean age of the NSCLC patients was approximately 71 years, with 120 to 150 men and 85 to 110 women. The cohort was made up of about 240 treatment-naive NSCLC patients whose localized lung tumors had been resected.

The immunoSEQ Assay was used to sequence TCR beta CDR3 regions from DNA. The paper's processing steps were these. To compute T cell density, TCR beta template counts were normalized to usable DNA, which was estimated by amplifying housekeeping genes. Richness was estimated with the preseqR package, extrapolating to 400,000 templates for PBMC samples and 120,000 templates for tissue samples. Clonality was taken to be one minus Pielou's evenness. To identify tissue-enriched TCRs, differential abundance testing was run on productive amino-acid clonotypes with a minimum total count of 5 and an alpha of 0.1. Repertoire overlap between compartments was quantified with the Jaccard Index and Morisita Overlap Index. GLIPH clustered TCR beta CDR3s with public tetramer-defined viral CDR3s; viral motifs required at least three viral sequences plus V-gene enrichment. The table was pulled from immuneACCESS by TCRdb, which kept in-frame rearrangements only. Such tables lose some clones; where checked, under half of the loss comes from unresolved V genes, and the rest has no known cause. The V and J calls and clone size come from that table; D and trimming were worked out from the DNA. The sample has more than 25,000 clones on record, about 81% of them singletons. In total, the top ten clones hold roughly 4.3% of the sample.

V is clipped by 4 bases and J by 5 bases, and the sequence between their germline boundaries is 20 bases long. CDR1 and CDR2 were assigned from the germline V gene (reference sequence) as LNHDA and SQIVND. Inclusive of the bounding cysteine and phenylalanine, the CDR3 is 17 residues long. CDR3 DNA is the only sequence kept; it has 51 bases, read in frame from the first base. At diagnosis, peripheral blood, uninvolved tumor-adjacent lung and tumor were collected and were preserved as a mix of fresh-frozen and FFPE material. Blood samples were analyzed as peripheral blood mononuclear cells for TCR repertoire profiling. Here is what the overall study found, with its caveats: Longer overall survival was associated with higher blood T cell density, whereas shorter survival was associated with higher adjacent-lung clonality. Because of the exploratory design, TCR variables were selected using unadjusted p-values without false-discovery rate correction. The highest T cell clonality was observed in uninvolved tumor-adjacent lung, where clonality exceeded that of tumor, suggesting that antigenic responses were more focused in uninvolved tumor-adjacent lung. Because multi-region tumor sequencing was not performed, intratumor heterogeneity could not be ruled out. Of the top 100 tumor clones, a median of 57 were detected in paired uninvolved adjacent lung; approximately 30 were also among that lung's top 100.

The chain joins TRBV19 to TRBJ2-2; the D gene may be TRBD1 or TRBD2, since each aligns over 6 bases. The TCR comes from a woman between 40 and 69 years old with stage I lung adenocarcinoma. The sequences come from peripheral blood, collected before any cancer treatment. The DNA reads TGTGCCAGTAGTACCCTAACACTGGGGGGCCGGACCGGGGAGCTGTTTTTT. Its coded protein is CASSTLTLGGRTGELFF. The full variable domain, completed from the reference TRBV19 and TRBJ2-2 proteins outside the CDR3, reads DGGITQSPKYLFRKEGQNVTLSCEQNLNHDAMYWYRQDPGQGLRLIYYSQIVNDFQKGDIAEGYSVSREKKESFPLTVTSAQKNPTAFYLCASSTLTLGGRTGELFFGEGSRLTVL.